This TCR beta chain came from a study of CD8 T cells in Susac syndrome. The CDR3 loop spans 12 amino acids. Trimming left V 6 bases short and J 0 bases short, with 5 bases between. The germline V gene has CDR1 SNHLY and CDR2 FYNNEI. RNA in amounts of about 0.5 to 1 ug was reverse transcribed with random hexamers. Each CDR3 protein gets one entry after TCRdb re-called the immunoSEQ multiplex PCR reads with MiXCR. The table shows 120,000 or so distinct CDR3 sequences, with roughly 95% occurring only once. The chain couples TRBV2 to TRBJ1-1; D unclear. Sequenced material: CD4+ T cells from PBMCs. This TCR derives from a human donor with Susac syndrome. CDR3 residues: CASSDLNTEAFF. CDR3 coding DNA: TGTGCCAGCAGCGACTTGAACACTGAAGCTTTCTTT.